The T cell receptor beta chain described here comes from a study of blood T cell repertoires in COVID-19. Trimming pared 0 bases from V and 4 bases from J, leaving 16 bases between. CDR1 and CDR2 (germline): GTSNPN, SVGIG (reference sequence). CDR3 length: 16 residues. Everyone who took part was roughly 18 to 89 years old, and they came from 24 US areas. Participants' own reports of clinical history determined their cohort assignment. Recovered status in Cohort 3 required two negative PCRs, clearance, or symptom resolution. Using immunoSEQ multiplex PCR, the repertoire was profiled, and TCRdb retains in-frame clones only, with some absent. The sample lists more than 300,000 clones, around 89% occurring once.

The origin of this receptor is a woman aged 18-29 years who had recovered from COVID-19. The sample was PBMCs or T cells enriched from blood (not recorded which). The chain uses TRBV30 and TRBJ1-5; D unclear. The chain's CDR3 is CAWSVGSIRGNQPQHF. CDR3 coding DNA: TGTGCCTGGAGTGTAGGGTCCATAAGAGGGAATCAGCCCCAGCATTTT.